The 13 T cell receptor beta chains presented below share a single source sample, sequenced in a study of blood T cell repertoires in COVID-19. Sequencing used immunoSEQ multiplex PCR; TCRdb keeps in-frame clones, though not all of them. The profile shows roughly 120,000 clones, 80% of them singletons. Sequences were obtained from peripheral blood. The receptors shown here come from a man in his 70s with acute or convalescent COVID-19.

The V and J genes are TRBV27 and TRBJ2-2, with 12 nucleotides matching TRBD2. The CDR3 has 16 residues. Germline assignment: CDR1 MNHEY and CDR2 SMNVEV (reference sequence). The trim removed 6 bases at V and 7 bases at J, leaving 9 bases unmatched. The CDR3 loop reads CASRPGTSGHDGELFF. The CDR3 region has the DNA TGTGCCAGCAGACCAGGGACTAGCGGGCACGACGGGGAGCTGTTTTTT.

The rearrangement links TRBV13 to TRBJ1-5; tentative D call: TRBD1 (5 bases). The CDR3 length is 15 residues. Trimming left V 5 bases short and J 7 bases short, with 18 bases between. Germline V gene data show CDR1 as PRHDT and CDR2 as FYEKMQ (reference sequence). The CDR3 nucleotides read TGTGCCAGCAGCCCCAGCGGGGGAGTAGCCCAGCCCCAGCATTTT. Translation gives CASSPSGGVAQPQHF.

The rearrangement links TRBV13 to TRBJ2-5, with 7 bases matching TRBD2. Germline V gene lookup returns CDR1 PRHDT and CDR2 FYEKMQ (reference sequence). The ends lost 4 bases at V and 5 bases at J; junction bases unmatched: 4. The CDR3 extends over 13 amino acids. The CDR3 reads CASSSLGGETQYF. DNA for the CDR3: TGTGCCAGCAGCTCCCTCGGGGGGGAGACCCAGTACTTC.

The chain employs TRBV4-1 and TRBJ2-1; TRBD2 is a possible D gene (6 bases). The V end was cut by 0 bases, the J end by 11 bases, with 14 bases between. The CDR3 contains 14 residues. CDR1 is MGHRA and CDR2 is YSYEKL in the germline V gene. The CDR3 region is CASSQDTAGPKQFF. CDR3 coding DNA: TGCGCCAGCAGCCAAGATACGGCGGGGCCTAAGCAGTTCTTC.

This chain connects TRBV11-2 to TRBJ1-3; TRBD1 might be the D (6 bases). This CDR3 is built from 15 residues. The germline V and J ends were trimmed by 5 bases and 1 base, with 12 bases remaining between them. CDR1 and CDR2 from the germline V gene are SGHAT and FQNNGV. The CDR3 protein is CASSPQGISGNTIYF. The CDR3 bases are TGTGCCAGCAGCCCGCAGGGGATTTCTGGAAACACCATATATTTT.

The chain carries TRBV19 and TRBJ2-3; tentative D call: TRBD2 (7 bases). The germline CDR1 and CDR2 sequences are LNHDA and SQIVND (reference sequence). V gave up 1 base and J gave up 8 bases, with 16 bases separating them. The CDR3 runs to 15 residues. CDR3 coding DNA: TGTGCCAGTAGTATAGGGCAGGGAGGGGGAGGTACGCAGTATTTT. It encodes CASSIGQGGGGTQYF.

V is TRBV15 and J is TRBJ1-6; possible D gene TRBD1, 6 bases. From germline, CDR1 is LNHNV and CDR2 YYDKDF (reference sequence). The ends were cut back, 1 base at V and 0 bases at J, with 13 bases in the middle. This CDR3 has 18 amino acids. The CDR3 region has the DNA TGTGCCACCAGCAGAGGGGCGGGGGCGAGCTCCTATAATTCACCCCTCCACTTT. Its protein is CATSRGAGASSYNSPLHF. Complete variable domain (other parts from reference TRBV15 and TRBJ1-6): DAMVIQNPRYQVTQFGKPVTLSCSQTLNHNVMYWYQQKSSQAPKLLFHYYDKDFNNEADTPDNFQSRRPNTSFCFLDIRSPGLGDTAMYLCATSRGAGASSYNSPLHFGNGTRLTVT.

The rearrangement uses TRBV12-5 and TRBJ2-2, with D possibly matching TRBD1 (6 bases). V was cut by 6 bases and J by 1 base, with 15 bases left in between. There are 16 residues in the CDR3. Per the germline V gene, CDR1 is LGHNT and CDR2 is FRNRAP. CDR3 DNA: TGTGCTAGTGGACCTGGACAGATCGGGAACACCGGGGAGCTGTTTTTT. Translating it yields CASGPGQIGNTGELFF.

V and J are TRBV2 and TRBJ2-3, with 9 bases that match TRBD2. In germline, CDR1 is SNHLY, CDR2 FYNNEI. J lost 3 bases, V lost 7 bases, and 8 bases had no gene match. The CDR3 extends over 15 amino acids. CDR3: CASTRRGGTTDTQYF. CDR3 DNA sequence: TGTGCCAGCACCCGGCGGGGGGGGACAACAGATACGCAGTATTTT.

The chain joins TRBV28 to TRBJ1-5; 9 bases are shared with TRBD1. V gave up 10 bases and J gave up 6 bases; unmatched junction bases: 13. The CDR3 contains 15 residues. Germline lookup yields CDR1 MDHEN and CDR2 SYDVKM. The CDR3 is CATDRLDRGSQPQHF. Written as DNA, the CDR3 is TGTGCCACCGATAGACTTGACAGGGGGAGTCAGCCCCAGCATTTT.

The chain combines TRBV9 with TRBJ2-7, with 8 bases identical to TRBD2. Germline V CDR1 and CDR2: SGDLS, YYNGEE. CDR3 length: 15 residues. The V and J ends lost 0 bases and 5 bases, in that order; junction bases with no gene match: 7. The DNA for the CDR3 is TGTGCCAGCAGCGTAGGGGCGGGGGGCCCAGACGAGCAGTACTTC. As protein: CASSVGAGGPDEQYF. The variable domain in full, completed from reference TRBV9 and TRBJ2-7, reads DSGVTQTPKHLITATGQRVTLRCSPRSGDLSVYWYQQSLDQGLQFLIQYYNGEERAKGNILERFSAQQFPDLHSELNLSSLELGDSALYFCASSVGAGGPDEQYFGPGTRLTVT.

This clone is a singleton in its sample. The chain employs TRBV19 and TRBJ1-5, with D possibly being TRBD1 (6 bases). Germline CDR1 reads LNHDA; CDR2 reads SQIVND (reference sequence). The ends were cut back, 5 bases at V and 3 bases at J, with 20 bases in the middle. The CDR3 runs to 17 residues. DNA of the CDR3: TGTGCCAGTAGTTCCTTCCGAGGGGGGGTCTCCAATCAGCCCCAGCATTTT. Its protein is CASSSFRGGVSNQPQHF.

The chain combines TRBV4-1 with TRBJ1-1, with D uncertain. The ends were cut back, 5 bases at V and 0 bases at J, with 13 bases in the middle. CDR3 length: 15 residues. Germline V gene data show CDR1 as MGHRA and CDR2 as YSYEKL. This CDR3 is CASSSDMGVNTEAFF. The CDR3, as DNA: TGCGCCAGCAGCTCCGACATGGGTGTGAACACTGAAGCTTTCTTT.